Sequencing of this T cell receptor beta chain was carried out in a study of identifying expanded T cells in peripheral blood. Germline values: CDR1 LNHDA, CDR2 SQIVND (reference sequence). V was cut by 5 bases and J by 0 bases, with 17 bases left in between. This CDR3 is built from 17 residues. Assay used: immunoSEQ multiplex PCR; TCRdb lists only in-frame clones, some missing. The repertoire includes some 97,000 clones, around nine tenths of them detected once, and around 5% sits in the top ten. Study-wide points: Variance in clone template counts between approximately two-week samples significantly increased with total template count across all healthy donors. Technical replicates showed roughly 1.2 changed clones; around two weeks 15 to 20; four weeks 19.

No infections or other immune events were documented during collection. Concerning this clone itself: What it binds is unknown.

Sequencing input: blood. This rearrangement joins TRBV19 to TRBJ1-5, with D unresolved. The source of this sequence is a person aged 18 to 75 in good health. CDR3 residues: CASSSGKRSNSNQPQHF. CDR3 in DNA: TGTGCCAGTAGTTCCGGAAAGAGATCAAATAGCAATCAGCCCCAGCATTTT.